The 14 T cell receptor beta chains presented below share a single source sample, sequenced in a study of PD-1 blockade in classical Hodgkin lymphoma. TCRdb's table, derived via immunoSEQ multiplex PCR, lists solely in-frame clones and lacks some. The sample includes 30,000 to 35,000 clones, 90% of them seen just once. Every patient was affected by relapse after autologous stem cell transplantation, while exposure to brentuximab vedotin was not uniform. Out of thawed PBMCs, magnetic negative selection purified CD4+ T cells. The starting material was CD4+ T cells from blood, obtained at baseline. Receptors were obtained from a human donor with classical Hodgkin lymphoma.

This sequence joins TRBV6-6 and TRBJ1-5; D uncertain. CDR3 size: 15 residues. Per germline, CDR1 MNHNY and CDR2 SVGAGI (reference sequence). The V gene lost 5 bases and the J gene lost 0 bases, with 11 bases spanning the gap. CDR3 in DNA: TGTGCCAGCAGTCACGTGGCGGATAGCAATCAGCCCCAGCATTTT. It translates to CASSHVADSNQPQHF.

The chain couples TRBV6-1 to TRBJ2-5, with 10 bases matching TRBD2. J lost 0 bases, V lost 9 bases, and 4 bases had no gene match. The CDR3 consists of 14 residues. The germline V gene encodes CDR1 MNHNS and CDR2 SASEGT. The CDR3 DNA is TGTGCCAGTACGACTAGCGGGTACCAAGAGACCCAGTACTTC. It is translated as CASTTSGYQETQYF.

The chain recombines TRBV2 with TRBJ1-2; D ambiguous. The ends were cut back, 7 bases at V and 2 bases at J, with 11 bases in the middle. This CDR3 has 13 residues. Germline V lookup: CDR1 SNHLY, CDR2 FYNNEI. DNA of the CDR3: TGTGCCAGCATCGAAGACGGGAACTATGGCTACACCTTC. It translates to CASIEDGNYGYTF.

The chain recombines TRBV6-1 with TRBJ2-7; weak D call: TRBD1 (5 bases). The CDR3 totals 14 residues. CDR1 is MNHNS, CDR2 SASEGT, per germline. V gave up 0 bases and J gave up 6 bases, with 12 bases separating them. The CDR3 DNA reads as TGTGCCAGCAGTGAAGCCAGGGTGACGGTCGAGCAGTACTTC. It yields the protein CASSEARVTVEQYF.

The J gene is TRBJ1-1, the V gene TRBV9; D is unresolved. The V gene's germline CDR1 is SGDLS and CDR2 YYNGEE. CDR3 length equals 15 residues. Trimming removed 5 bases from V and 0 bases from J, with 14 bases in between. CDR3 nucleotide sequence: TGTGCCAGCAGTGAATGGGAGGGCATGAACACTGAAGCTTTCTTT. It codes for CASSEWEGMNTEAFF.

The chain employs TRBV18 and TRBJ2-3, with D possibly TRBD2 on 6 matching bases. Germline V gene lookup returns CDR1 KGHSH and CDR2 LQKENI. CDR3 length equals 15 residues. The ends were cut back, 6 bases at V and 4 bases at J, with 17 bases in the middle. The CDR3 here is CASSTLGRLADTQYF. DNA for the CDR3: TGTGCCAGCTCCACCCTCGGGAGATTGGCAGATACGCAGTATTTT.

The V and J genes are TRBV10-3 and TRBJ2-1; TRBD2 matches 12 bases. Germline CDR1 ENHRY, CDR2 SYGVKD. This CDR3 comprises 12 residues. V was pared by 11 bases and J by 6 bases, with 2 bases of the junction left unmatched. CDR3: CAGLAGSNEQFF. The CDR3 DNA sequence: TGTGCCGGACTAGCGGGAAGCAATGAGCAGTTCTTC.

In DNA form, the CDR3 reads TGTGCCAGTAAGAGAGCCGGGACAGCCTATGGCTACACCTTC. It translates to CASKRAGTAYGYTF. The chain carries TRBV19 and TRBJ1-2, with 7 nucleotides matching TRBD1. This CDR3 is 14 amino acids long. J gave up 4 bases and V 7 bases, and 9 bases lay outside the gene matches. Per germline, CDR1 LNHDA and CDR2 SQIVND (reference sequence).

The CDR3 coding sequence is TGTGCCAGTAGTGGCAGGGCCTCGAACACTGAAGCTTTCTTT. This sequence encodes CASSGRASNTEAFF. This sequence joins TRBV19 and TRBJ1-1, with D possibly being TRBD1 (5 bases). Germline-derived CDR1 and CDR2 are LNHDA and SQIVND (reference sequence). Trimming shortened V by 5 bases and J by 1 base, and 11 bases separated the two germline ends. The CDR3 spans 14 residues.

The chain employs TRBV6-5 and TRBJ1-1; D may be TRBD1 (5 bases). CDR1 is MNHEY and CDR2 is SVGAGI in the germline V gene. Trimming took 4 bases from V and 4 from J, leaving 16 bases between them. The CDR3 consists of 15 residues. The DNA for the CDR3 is TGTGCCAGCAGTTTCCCGGGACGCGGGGTCACTGAAGCTTTCTTT. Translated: CASSFPGRGVTEAFF.

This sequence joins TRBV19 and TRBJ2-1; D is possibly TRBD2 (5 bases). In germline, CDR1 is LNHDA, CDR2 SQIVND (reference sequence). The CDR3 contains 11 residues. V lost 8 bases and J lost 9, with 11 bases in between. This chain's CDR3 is CASGLISEQFF. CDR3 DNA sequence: TGTGCCAGTGGACTCATCAGTGAGCAGTTCTTC.

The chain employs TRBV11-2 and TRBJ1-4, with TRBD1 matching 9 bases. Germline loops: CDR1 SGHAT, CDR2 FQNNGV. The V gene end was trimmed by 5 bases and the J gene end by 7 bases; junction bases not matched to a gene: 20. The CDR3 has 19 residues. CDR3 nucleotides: TGTGCCAGCAGCGACCTACAGGGGGCGAGGAGGTGGAAGGCTGAAAAACTGTTTTTT. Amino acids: CASSDLQGARRWKAEKLFF.

The chain's CDR3 is CASSRQLGTKHNEQFF. DNA for the CDR3: TGTGCCAGCAGCAGACAACTCGGGACTAAACACAATGAGCAGTTCTTC. The chain links TRBV11-2 to TRBJ2-1; 7 nucleotides match TRBD2. CDR1 is SGHAT, CDR2 FQNNGV, per germline. After removal of 5 bases from V and 5 bases from J, the junction contained 12 bases not matched to a gene. The CDR3 extends over 16 amino acids.

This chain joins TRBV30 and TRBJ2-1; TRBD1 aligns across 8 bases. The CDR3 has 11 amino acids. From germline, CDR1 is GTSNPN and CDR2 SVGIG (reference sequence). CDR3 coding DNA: TGTGCTTGGCAGGGGGCTGATGAGCAGTTCTTC. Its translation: CAWQGADEQFF.